Listed below are T cell receptor beta chains from one sample, sequenced in a study of vaccination and CD4 T cells after COVID-19. These receptors' targets are unknown. TCRdb reanalysed the PCR reads using MiXCR and keeps one entry per CDR3 protein. The table lists some 16,000 distinct CDR3 sequences, around 55% of them singletons. The sample taken for sequencing was CD4+ T cells from blood, cultured in vitro. The receptors derive from a human donor who had recovered from COVID-19. CDR3s include the opening cysteine and the closing phenylalanine or tryptophan. The D gene is left open where the match is weak. Part of the rows lack a size; the others show once, few, many or a class for expanded clones.

j_gene: TRBJ1-5; d_gene: -; v_gene: TRBV20-1; abundance: few; CDR3nt: TGCAGTGCTAGAGTTGGAAACAATCAGCCCCAGCATTTT; CDR3aa: CSARVGNNQPQHF
j_gene: TRBJ2-7; d_gene: TRBD2; v_gene: TRBV11-2; abundance: -; CDR3nt: TGTGCCAGCGCCCGGGGGGGGAGCTCCTACGAGCAGTACTTC; CDR3aa: CASARGGSSYEQYF
j_gene: TRBJ2-7; d_gene: TRBD2; v_gene: TRBV15; abundance: few; CDR3nt: TGTGCCACCAGCATAGGACTAGCCGCCTCCTACGAGCAGTACTTC; CDR3aa: CATSIGLAASYEQYF
j_gene: TRBJ1-5; d_gene: -; v_gene: TRBV30; abundance: -; CDR3nt: TGTGCCTGGAGCCCCCAGGGAGGAACTAGCAATCAGCCCCAGCATTTT; CDR3aa: CAWSPQGGTSNQPQHF
j_gene: TRBJ1-2; d_gene: TRBD1; v_gene: TRBV7-9; abundance: -; CDR3nt: TGTGCCAGCAGCCTAGAGACAGGGCGTTACTATGGCTACACCTTC; CDR3aa: CASSLETGRYYGYTF
j_gene: TRBJ2-1; d_gene: TRBD2; v_gene: TRBV12-3/TRBV12-4; abundance: -; CDR3nt: TGTGCCAGCAGTGCTAGCGGGGATTACAATGAGCAGTTCTTC; CDR3aa: CASSASGDYNEQFF
j_gene: TRBJ2-5; d_gene: TRBD2; v_gene: TRBV20-1; abundance: few; CDR3nt: TGCAGTGCCAACGGAGGGACTAGCGGAATCCAAGAGACCCAGTACTTC; CDR3aa: CSANGGTSGIQETQYF
j_gene: TRBJ2-7; d_gene: TRBD1; v_gene: TRBV5-1; abundance: -; CDR3nt: TGCGCCAGCAGCTTGGTCCCAGGGGGATCTTCCCGCGAGCAGTACTTC; CDR3aa: CASSLVPGGSSREQYF
j_gene: TRBJ2-3; d_gene: -; v_gene: TRBV24-1; abundance: few; CDR3nt: TGTGCCACCAGTGACCAGATCGCTAGTCCCACGCAGTATTTT; CDR3aa: CATSDQIASPTQYF
j_gene: TRBJ2-1; d_gene: TRBD2; v_gene: TRBV2; abundance: -; CDR3nt: TGTGCCAGCAGGGTCGGACTAGGTCGCGGCTCTGAGCAGTTCTTC; CDR3aa: CASRVGLGRGSEQFF
j_gene: TRBJ1-6; d_gene: -; v_gene: TRBV6-5; abundance: few; CDR3nt: TGTGCCAGCAGTTACTGGGGGATTCATAATTCACCCCTCCACTTT; CDR3aa: CASSYWGIHNSPLHF
j_gene: TRBJ2-7; d_gene: TRBD2; v_gene: TRBV20-1; abundance: -; CDR3nt: TGCAGTGCTAAGGGGACTACACGGCCCGACGAGCAGTACTTC; CDR3aa: CSAKGTTRPDEQYF
j_gene: TRBJ1-1; d_gene: TRBD1; v_gene: TRBV2; abundance: few; CDR3nt: TGTGCCAGCAGGGTGCCAGGGGGACGGGGGAACACTGAAGCTTTCTTT; CDR3aa: CASRVPGGRGNTEAFF
j_gene: TRBJ1-1; d_gene: -; v_gene: TRBV7-9; abundance: -; CDR3nt: TGTGCCAGCAGTATACAACAGAACACTGAAGCTTTCTTT; CDR3aa: CASSIQQNTEAFF
j_gene: TRBJ1-2; d_gene: -; v_gene: TRBV20-1; abundance: -; CDR3nt: TGCAGTGCTAGTCGTCCTAACTATGGCTACACCTTC; CDR3aa: CSASRPNYGYTF
j_gene: TRBJ1-5; d_gene: -; v_gene: TRBV7-9; abundance: few; CDR3nt: TGTGCCAGCAGCTTAAATCCCGGTCAGCCCCAGCATTTT; CDR3aa: CASSLNPGQPQHF
j_gene: TRBJ2-3; d_gene: -; v_gene: TRBV6-1; abundance: once; CDR3nt: TGTGCCAGCAGTCCTACAGTGATGGTTACAGATACGCAGTATTTT; CDR3aa: CASSPTVMVTDTQYF
j_gene: TRBJ2-7; d_gene: -; v_gene: TRBV7-2; abundance: few; CDR3nt: TGTGCCAGCAGCTTAGAGTGGCATTCCTACGAGCAGTACTTC; CDR3aa: CASSLEWHSYEQYF
j_gene: TRBJ1-2; d_gene: -; v_gene: TRBV11-2; abundance: -; CDR3nt: TGTGCCAGCAGCCGGAGGGAGGGGGGTCGGAGTGGCTACACCTTC; CDR3aa: CASSRREGGRSGYTF
j_gene: TRBJ2-3; d_gene: TRBD2; v_gene: TRBV15; abundance: -; CDR3nt: TGTGCCACCAGCTCCCGGACTAGCGGTAGCACAGATACGCAGTATTTT; CDR3aa: CATSSRTSGSTDTQYF
j_gene: TRBJ1-1; d_gene: -; v_gene: TRBV5-1; abundance: -; CDR3nt: TGCGCCAGCAGCGGGGGGACCGGGGCGGGCACTGAAGCTTTCTTT; CDR3aa: CASSGGTGAGTEAFF
j_gene: TRBJ2-5; d_gene: -; v_gene: TRBV25-1; abundance: -; CDR3nt: TGTGCCAGCAGTGAGGGCCAACCAGCGGAGACCCAGTACTTC; CDR3aa: CASSEGQPAETQYF
j_gene: TRBJ2-2; d_gene: -; v_gene: TRBV24-1; abundance: -; CDR3nt: TGTGCCACCAGTGACCAGCCCTATGAGATCGGGGAGCTGTTTTTT; CDR3aa: CATSDQPYEIGELFF
j_gene: TRBJ1-5; d_gene: TRBD1; v_gene: TRBV24-1; abundance: few; CDR3nt: TGTGCCACCAGTGATCCCCACAGGGGTAATCAGCCCCAGCATTTT; CDR3aa: CATSDPHRGNQPQHF
j_gene: TRBJ2-7; d_gene: -; v_gene: TRBV7-6; abundance: few; CDR3nt: TGTGCCAGCAGCTTAGGTGGCATCTCCTACGAGCAGTACTTC; CDR3aa: CASSLGGISYEQYF
j_gene: TRBJ2-5; d_gene: -; v_gene: TRBV5-4; abundance: -; CDR3nt: TGTGCCAGCAGCTTGGCCTTTTCTGGGGGGGAGACCCAGTACTTC; CDR3aa: CASSLAFSGGETQYF
j_gene: TRBJ2-3; d_gene: TRBD2; v_gene: TRBV11-2; abundance: -; CDR3nt: TGTGCCAGCATGCGGGAGTGGGACACAGATACGCAGTATTTT; CDR3aa: CASMREWDTDTQYF
j_gene: TRBJ2-5; d_gene: -; v_gene: TRBV7-2; abundance: few; CDR3nt: TGTGCCAGCAGCTTAGCTCCGGCTAGCTTACAAGAGACCCAGTACTTC; CDR3aa: CASSLAPASLQETQYF
j_gene: TRBJ1-2; d_gene: -; v_gene: TRBV5-4; abundance: -; CDR3nt: TGTGCCAGCAGCTCCCCGGACAGACGAAAGAGCTACACCTTC; CDR3aa: CASSSPDRRKSYTF
j_gene: TRBJ1-5; d_gene: -; v_gene: TRBV6-5; abundance: few; CDR3nt: TGTGCCAGCAGTTTCCCGTCGGGGGACAATCAGCCCCAGCATTTT; CDR3aa: CASSFPSGDNQPQHF
j_gene: TRBJ2-3; d_gene: -; v_gene: TRBV7-9; abundance: -; CDR3nt: TGTGCCAGCAGCTTCAAAGATACGCAGTATTTT; CDR3aa: CASSFKDTQYF
j_gene: TRBJ2-5; d_gene: TRBD2; v_gene: TRBV19; abundance: -; CDR3nt: TGTGCCAGTAGCTACTCGGGACTATACTTAGGGGATGAGACCCAGTACTTC; CDR3aa: CASSYSGLYLGDETQYF
j_gene: TRBJ1-5; d_gene: -; v_gene: TRBV15; abundance: -; CDR3nt: TGTGCCACCAGCAGAGATGCGGGATTTTGGCCCCAGCATTTT; CDR3aa: CATSRDAGFWPQHF
j_gene: TRBJ1-1; d_gene: -; v_gene: TRBV30; abundance: -; CDR3nt: TGTGCCTGGAGTAAGAAGGTGAACACTGAAGCTTTCTTT; CDR3aa: CAWSKKVNTEAFF
j_gene: TRBJ2-7; d_gene: -; v_gene: TRBV6-2/TRBV6-3; abundance: -; CDR3nt: TGTGCCAGCAGTTACGACCGGGTCGGCCCCTACGAGCAGTACTTC; CDR3aa: CASSYDRVGPYEQYF
j_gene: TRBJ1-2; d_gene: -; v_gene: TRBV6-5; abundance: -; CDR3nt: TGTGCCAGCAGTTACTTGGCAGGGGAAGGAGACTATGGCTACACCTTC; CDR3aa: CASSYLAGEGDYGYTF
j_gene: TRBJ2-1; d_gene: -; v_gene: TRBV20-1; abundance: -; CDR3nt: TGCAGTGCTAGAGGGGTCGGGGGCACCGGGGACAATGAGCAGTTCTTC; CDR3aa: CSARGVGGTGDNEQFF
j_gene: TRBJ1-4; d_gene: TRBD1; v_gene: TRBV20-1; abundance: -; CDR3nt: TGCAGTGCTAGAGGGGACAGGGGTGGCGAAAAACTGTTTTTT; CDR3aa: CSARGDRGGEKLFF
j_gene: TRBJ2-5; d_gene: -; v_gene: TRBV20-1; abundance: -; CDR3nt: TGCAGTGCCCAACGCGGGCCGCAAGAGACCCAGTACTTC; CDR3aa: CSAQRGPQETQYF
j_gene: TRBJ1-5; d_gene: -; v_gene: TRBV21-1; abundance: few; CDR3nt: TGTGCCAGCAGCAAAGATGTGGGGGGGAATCAGCCCCAGCATTTT; CDR3aa: CASSKDVGGNQPQHF
j_gene: TRBJ2-1; d_gene: -; v_gene: TRBV7-3; abundance: few; CDR3nt: TGTGCCAGCAGCACCGGACCCGACAATGAGCAGTTCTTC; CDR3aa: CASSTGPDNEQFF
j_gene: TRBJ1-1; d_gene: TRBD1; v_gene: TRBV20-1; abundance: -; CDR3nt: TGCAGTGCTAGAGAACTAGGACAGGGAGGGACTGAAGCTTTCTTT; CDR3aa: CSARELGQGGTEAFF
j_gene: TRBJ2-1; d_gene: -; v_gene: TRBV19; abundance: -; CDR3nt: TGTGCCAGTAGTGTCAGGGTTGGACCGTACAATGAGCAGTTCTTC; CDR3aa: CASSVRVGPYNEQFF